Shown below are 11 T cell receptor beta chains from a single sample sequenced in a study of CD8+CD57+ T cells in acquired aplastic anemia. The template for TCR beta VDJ and CDR3 sequence profiling was genomic DNA. TCRdb ran MiXCR on the reads and lists one entry per CDR3 protein. The sample includes 90,000 to 130,000 distinct CDR3 sequences, 51% of them seen just once. Sequencing was done on a sample of sorted CD4+, CD8+, or CD8+CD57+ T cells (not recorded which) from PBMCs. All receptors come from a human donor in good health, serving as a control.

As concerns this clonotype: Because it lacks the conserved phenylalanine or tryptophan at the end, this CDR3 is likely a read error. This chain links TRBV7-6 with TRBJ2-5; D unclear. The CDR3 runs 12 residues. Germline V lookup: CDR1 SGHVS, CDR2 FNYEAQ. Trimming cost V 5 bases and J 1 base, with 5 bases left between them. The chain's CDR3 is CASSPSQETQYL. The DNA for the CDR3 is TGTGCCAGCAGCCCCAGCCAAGAGACCCAGTACCTC.

This rearrangement joins TRBV25-1 to TRBJ1-6; D not resolved. The CDR3 contains 11 residues. Germline assignment: CDR1 MGHDK and CDR2 SYGVNS. The V end lost 3 bases, the J end lost 11 bases, and 5 bases lay between the germline ends. The chain's CDR3 is CASSDCAPLHF. In DNA form, the CDR3 reads TGTGCCAGCAGTGATTGTGCACCCCTCCACTTT.

About this clonotype: The missing conserved phenylalanine or tryptophan at the end of this CDR3 makes a read error likely. The chain uses TRBV27 and TRBJ1-1, with D tentatively TRBD1 (5 bases). The germline V gene has CDR1 MNHEY and CDR2 SMNVEV (reference sequence). The CDR3 sequence is 12 residues long. The V and J ends lost 10 bases and 4 bases respectively, with 13 bases between them. CDR3 in DNA: TGTGCCACCTTTTTCGGGGGCACTGAAGCTTTCTCT. This gives the protein CATFFGGTEAFS.

On this clonotype itself: One base away lies a much larger clone, so this may be a sequencing read error. J is TRBJ1-1 and V is TRBV7-9; D is ambiguous. Germline CDR1 SEHNR, CDR2 FQNEAQ (reference sequence). The CDR3 is 17 amino acids. CDR3 protein: CASSLVDIPSGNTEASF. In DNA, the CDR3 is TGTGCCAGCAGCTTAGTCGACATCCCGTCGGGGAACACTGAAGCTTCCTTT.

This clonotype showed up many times. The chain has TRBV13 and TRBJ1-5; the D is unclear. The V gene's germline CDR1 is PRHDT and CDR2 FYEKMQ (reference sequence). There are 14 residues in the CDR3. The V end was cut by 5 bases, the J end by 0 bases, with 8 bases between. CDR3 DNA: TGTGCCAGCAGCCCTGAGGGTAGCAATCAGCCCCAGCATTTT. Its protein product is CASSPEGSNQPQHF.

This clonotype was picked up a small number of times. The chain joins TRBV11-2 to TRBJ2-1; 7 bases align to TRBD1. The J segment lost 4 bases and the V segment lost 3 bases, leaving 6 bases of the junction unmatched. The CDR3 is 15 residues long. Germline CDR1 and CDR2: SGHAT and FQNNGV. In DNA, the CDR3 is TGTGCCAGCAGCTTGAACAGGGGTCCTTACAATGAGCAGTTCTTC. Its translation: CASSLNRGPYNEQFF.

The chain is built from TRBV2 and TRBJ1-2; unclear D gene. The V gene lost 9 bases and the J gene lost 6 bases, with 20 bases spanning the gap. Germline CDR1 SNHLY, CDR2 FYNNEI. The CDR3 spans 14 residues. CDR3 nucleotide sequence: TGTGCCAGTAGTACAAGCCGCCGGAGGGATGGCTACACCTTC. Residues: CASSTSRRRDGYTF.

This clonotype has a handful of counts. V gene TRBV7-6 combines with J gene TRBJ2-7, with D perhaps matching TRBD1 (6 bases). The V and J ends lost 5 bases and 0 bases respectively, with 8 bases between them. From germline, CDR1 is SGHVS and CDR2 FNYEAQ. The CDR3 has 13 residues. CDR3 sequence: CASSQGSSYEQYV. The CDR3 bases are TGTGCCAGCAGCCAGGGGAGCTCCTACGAGCAGTACGTC.

This clonotype was counted at least ten times. The chain carries TRBV6-5 and TRBJ1-2, with a possible D match to TRBD1 (5 bases). CDR1 is MNHEY, CDR2 SVGAGI, per germline. The CDR3 is 15 residues long. With 0 bases removed from V and 7 bases from J, the gap between germline ends came to 15 bases. Here the CDR3 reads CASSYSMVGDVGYTF. The CDR3, as DNA: TGTGCCAGCAGTTACTCGATGGTGGGGGATGTTGGCTACACCTTC.

This clonotype appeared many times. This chain links TRBV20-1 with TRBJ1-2; unclear D gene. Trimming shortened V by 6 bases and J by 4 bases, and 15 bases separated the two germline ends. The CDR3 runs to 13 residues. Germline CDR1 DFQATT, CDR2 SNEGSKA (reference sequence). This CDR3 is CSAPPGDSYGYTF. As DNA, the CDR3 is TGCAGTGCCCCCCCCGGGGATTCCTATGGCTACACCTTC.

This clonotype was counted many times. The rearrangement uses TRBV19 and TRBJ2-5; D perhaps matches TRBD2 (6 bases). Per germline, CDR1 LNHDA and CDR2 SQIVND (reference sequence). The length of the CDR3 is 16 residues. Trimming cost V 3 bases and J 5 bases, with 19 bases left between them. The CDR3 sequence is CASSMGTGGIGETQYF. In nucleotides, the CDR3 is TGTGCCAGTAGTATGGGGACTGGGGGGATTGGTGAGACCCAGTACTTC.